These T cell receptor beta chains were read from a single sample in a study of blood T cell repertoires in COVID-19. Clones were read by immunoSEQ multiplex PCR, and TCRdb kept only the in-frame ones, dropping some. This table holds about 54,000 clones, about nine tenths found once. Specimen: peripheral blood. The receptors derive from a man aged 55 to 69 with active COVID-19. Each CDR3 is given with its conserved first and last residue. D genes are given only for firm matches. Size is stated for part of the rows, as once, few or many counts, or as a class when the clone is expanded.

CASSSRPGLALNEQFF	TGTGCCAGCAGCTCGAGACCGGGACTAGCGTTGAATGAGCAGTTCTTC	TRBD2	NA	TRBV7-9	TRBJ2-1
CASRLQGLYGYTF	TGCGCCAGCAGACTACAGGGTTTGTATGGCTACACCTTC	NA	NA	TRBV5-1	TRBJ1-2
CASSEWGVDQPQHF	TGTGCCAGCAGTGAATGGGGGGTGGATCAGCCCCAGCATTTT	NA	NA	TRBV25-1	TRBJ1-5
CASSQVPGQVGFYGYTF	TGCGCCAGCAGCCAAGTCCCCGGACAGGTAGGCTTTTATGGCTACACCTTC	TRBD1	NA	TRBV4-1	TRBJ1-2
CASSPRTGFEQYF	TGTGCCAGCAGTCCCAGGACAGGGTTTGAGCAGTACTTC	TRBD1	NA	TRBV27	TRBJ2-7
CAISDSPTGGYQETQYF	TGTGCCATCAGTGACTCCCCCACAGGGGGGTACCAAGAGACCCAGTACTTC	TRBD1	NA	TRBV10-3	TRBJ2-5
CASRGLAGGNEQFF	TGTGCCAGCAGGGGACTAGCGGGAGGCAATGAGCAGTTCTTC	TRBD2	once	TRBV27	TRBJ2-1
CASSQRDNEQFF	TGTGCCAGCAGCCAGCGGGACAATGAGCAGTTCTTC	NA	NA	TRBV6-2/TRBV6-3	TRBJ2-1
CASSLPSGKRGRNEQFF	TGTGCCAGCAGCCTACCTAGCGGGAAGAGGGGTAGGAATGAGCAGTTCTTC	TRBD2	NA	TRBV3-1/TRBV3-2	TRBJ2-1
CASHGSGRLNIQYF	TGTGCCAGTCACGGGAGCGGGAGGTTGAACATTCAGTACTTC	TRBD2	NA	TRBV19	TRBJ2-4
CASSLAGAMAQETQYF	TGCGCCAGCAGCCTCGCGGGGGCGATGGCCCAAGAGACCCAGTACTTC	NA	once	TRBV5-1	TRBJ2-5
CASSIGANTEAFF	TGTGCCAGTAGTATAGGGGCGAACACTGAAGCTTTCTTT	NA	NA	TRBV19	TRBJ1-1
CASSLTQGLANTEAFF	TGTGCCAGCAGCTTAACACAGGGGTTAGCGAACACTGAAGCTTTCTTT	TRBD1	once	TRBV7-6	TRBJ1-1
CASSQPREKLFF	TGCGCCAGCAGCCAACCCAGGGAAAAACTGTTTTTT	NA	NA	TRBV4-1	TRBJ1-4
CASSTGTGDYNEQFF	TGCGCCAGCAGCACAGGGACAGGGGATTACAATGAGCAGTTCTTC	TRBD1	NA	TRBV5-1	TRBJ2-1
CASSLARSYEQYF	TGCGCCAGCAGCTTGGCCCGGAGCTACGAGCAGTACTTC	NA	once	TRBV5-1	TRBJ2-7
CASSQEGAREYNEQFF	TGTGCCAGCAGCCAAGAGGGGGCGAGAGAATACAATGAGCAGTTCTTC	NA	NA	TRBV4-2	TRBJ2-1
CASSGPGSDTQYF	TGTGCCAGCAGTGGACCGGGTTCAGATACGCAGTATTTT	NA	NA	TRBV25-1	TRBJ2-3
CAWSRRGYGNTIYF	TGTGCCTGGAGCCGCAGGGGTTACGGAAACACCATATATTTT	NA	once	TRBV30	TRBJ1-3
CASSAGFGEQYF	TGTGCCAGCAGCGCCGGGTTCGGGGAGCAGTACTTC	NA	NA	TRBV2	TRBJ2-7
CSVAVGSVEDTQYF	TGCAGCGTTGCGGTCGGGAGTGTCGAGGATACGCAGTATTTT	NA	NA	TRBV29-1	TRBJ2-3
CASRGLAGGVDTQYF	TGTGCCAGCCGGGGACTAGCGGGAGGTGTGGATACGCAGTATTTT	TRBD2	NA	TRBV7-9	TRBJ2-3
CASSFSQGGRETQYF	TGCGCCAGCAGCTTCTCACAGGGGGGAAGGGAGACCCAGTACTTC	TRBD1	NA	TRBV5-1	TRBJ2-5
CATSPHGAGGEYNEQFF	TGTGCCACCAGCCCCCATGGCGCGGGAGGGGAATACAATGAGCAGTTCTTC	TRBD2	NA	TRBV24-1	TRBJ2-1
CSVRSQGINYGYTF	TGCAGCGTTAGATCCCAGGGGATCAACTATGGCTACACCTTC	NA	NA	TRBV29-1	TRBJ1-2
CASRTSGVYNEQFF	TGTGCCAGCAGGACTAGCGGGGTGTACAATGAGCAGTTCTTC	TRBD2	NA	TRBV3-1/TRBV3-2	TRBJ2-1
CASSHPSWRVIESLHF	TGTGCCAGCAGCCACCCCTCTTGGAGGGTTATAGAGTCCCTCCACTTT	NA	NA	TRBV3-1/TRBV3-2	TRBJ1-6